This T cell receptor (beta chain) was recovered during a study of T cell repertoires in cytomegalovirus infection (dated by TCRdb to about 2019). As for the study more broadly: The HLA type of each donor mattered for the analysis, because public TCR beta signatures pointed to carriage of CMV infection along with the matching HLA type.

Instrument used: Illumina HiSeq 1500. The raw public reads went through TCRdb reprocessing: fastp at Q25, MiXCR clone calling, in-frame beta chains kept. CDR3 protein duplicates are merged, each entry listing the most common genes and DNA. The sample table records 350,000 to 550,000 distinct CDR3 sequences; about 33% of these occur just once. Clones ranked in the top ten supply approximately 13% of the sample. The CDR3 covers 16 residues, taking in both the cysteine and the phenylalanine. Only CDR3 DNA is held: 48 bases, read in frame from base 1. The germline V gene yields LGHNA for CDR1 and YNFKEQ for CDR2. V lost 1 base and J lost 4 bases; the stretch between them is 16 bases long. What the research found in general, with its limitations: The ex vivo response was dominated by HLA-C-restricted CMV-specific TCR beta clonotypes, which also provided the single most frequent clonotype in two of eight donors. In both this cohort and an independent cohort of 352 donors, the cumulative frequency of public TCR beta family members distinguished carriers of CMV infection plus the relevant HLA type.

Turning to this clonotype: Its binding antigen is unknown. One base away there is no much larger clone; base qualities are not given.

The origin of this receptor is a human donor in good health (CMV status not recorded). Some clones in this sample may be carry-over from other donors' samples. The receptor chain draws on TRBV4-2 and TRBJ1-2; TRBD1 is a weak D gene call, 6 bases matching. Material: PBMCs. The CDR3 region: CASSQGGGPEAYGYTF. The sequenced DNA: TGTGCCAGCAGCCAAGGGGGGGGCCCGGAGGCCTATGGCTACACCTTC.